The 18 T cell receptor beta chains in this list originate from one sample, sequenced in a study of CD4+ T cells in melanoma. Profiling relied on immunoSEQ multiplex PCR, and the TCRdb table lists in-frame clones only, not all of them. The data show fewer than 15,000 clones, with 62% seen just once and approximately 15% held by the top ten. The sequenced material came from cells from a culture (not recorded whether cultured in vitro). The receptors originated from a human donor with melanoma.

V gene TRBV9 combines with J gene TRBJ2-2; 10 bases fit TRBD1. J was trimmed by 5 bases and V by 3 bases; bases with no gene match: 7. Germline V gene lookup returns CDR1 SGDLS and CDR2 YYNGEE. CDR3 length: 16 residues. This CDR3 is CASSDRQGARTGELFF. In nucleotides, the CDR3 is TGTGCCAGCAGCGACCGACAGGGGGCGCGAACCGGGGAGCTGTTTTTT.

The chain couples TRBV5-1 to TRBJ2-7, with D perhaps TRBD1 (5 bases). Between the trimmed V and J ends, which lost 4 bases and 3 bases, there was a span of 17 bases. CDR3 length: 15 residues. Germline V gives CDR1 SGHRS, CDR2 YFSETQ. The CDR3 sequence: CASSGGGAGNYEQYF. The CDR3 nucleotides are TGCGCCAGCAGCGGCGGTGGGGCAGGGAACTACGAGCAGTACTTC.

The rearrangement uses TRBV29-1 and TRBJ2-3, with a tentative D call TRBD2 (5 bases). This CDR3 comprises 14 residues. Trimming pared 4 bases from V and 0 bases from J, leaving 11 bases between. Germline values: CDR1 SQVTM, CDR2 ANQGSEA. This chain's CDR3 is CSVGRGRSTDTQYF. CDR3 in DNA: TGCAGCGTTGGGAGAGGGCGCAGCACAGATACGCAGTATTTT.

This clone was seen a few times. The chain is built from TRBV14 and TRBJ2-5; D may be TRBD1 or TRBD2 (5 bases each). Trimming left V 3 bases short and J 4 bases short, with 21 bases between. The CDR3 is made up of 17 amino acids. From germline, CDR1 is SGHDN and CDR2 FVKESK. CDR3 DNA: TGTGCCAGCAGCCATGCCGCAGGGACCGCGTACGGAGAGACCCAGTACTTC. Residues: CASSHAAGTAYGETQYF.

This clone occurred a few times. The chain uses TRBV10-3 and TRBJ1-2, with 12 positions matching TRBD1. This CDR3 is built from 15 residues. The V gene end was trimmed by 9 bases and the J gene end by 4 bases; junction bases not matched to a gene: 9. CDR1 ENHRY and CDR2 SYGVKD come from the germline V gene. CDR3 residues: CAISGTGGLSYGYTF. CDR3 sequence (DNA): TGTGCCATTTCCGGGACAGGGGGCTTAAGCTATGGCTACACCTTC.

A few counts support this clone. This chain joins TRBV19 and TRBJ1-5, with D unclear. Germline V gives CDR1 LNHDA, CDR2 SQIVND (reference sequence). The CDR3 extends over 13 amino acids. The germline V and J ends were trimmed by 5 bases and 2 bases, with 7 bases remaining between them. CDR3 amino acids: CASSLTGNQPQHF. CDR3 nucleotide sequence: TGTGCCAGTAGTCTAACAGGCAATCAGCCCCAGCATTTT.

The CDR3 loop is CASSLRRGETQYF. In DNA form, the CDR3 reads TGTGCCAGCAGCCTACGGCGGGGAGAGACCCAGTACTTC. This chain links TRBV7-2 with TRBJ2-5; a possible D gene is TRBD2 (6 bases). Trimming cost V 5 bases and J 4 bases, with 11 bases left between them. Germline V gives CDR1 SGHTA, CDR2 FQGNSA. This CDR3 spans 13 amino acids.

This clone was picked up a small number of times. The gene calls are TRBV11-1 and TRBJ2-7; 7 positions agree with TRBD1. The CDR3 is 14 amino acids. Germline assignment: CDR1 SGHAT and CDR2 FQDESV (reference sequence). Germline trimming cut 5 bases from V and 3 bases from J; bases unmatched to any gene: 7. CDR3 region: CASSVGQRVYEQYF. DNA of the CDR3: TGTGCCAGCAGCGTGGGACAGAGAGTCTACGAGCAGTACTTC.

V usage is TRBV5-1 and J usage is TRBJ1-1, with 7 bases fitting TRBD1. The germline V gene has CDR1 SGHRS and CDR2 YFSETQ. The CDR3 extends over 17 amino acids. Trimming at V came to 4 bases and at J to 0 bases, leaving 12 bases not matched to a gene. The CDR3 loop is CASSKGQARMMNTEAFF. CDR3 DNA sequence: TGCGCCAGCAGCAAAGGACAGGCCAGGATGATGAACACTGAAGCTTTCTTT.

The CDR3 coding sequence is TGTGCCAGCAGGTCACTTTCTCCTAGCACAGATACGCAGTATTTT. Protein: CASRSLSPSTDTQYF. This rearrangement joins TRBV2 to TRBJ2-3, with D hard to call. Germline-derived CDR1 and CDR2 are SNHLY and FYNNEI. The V gene lost 6 bases and the J gene lost 0 bases, with 13 bases spanning the gap. The CDR3 has 15 residues.

The genes are TRBV6-5 and TRBJ1-5; 7 positions match TRBD1. With V trimmed by 6 bases and J by 3 bases, 8 bases remained unmatched. Germline assignment: CDR1 MNHEY and CDR2 SVGAGI. The CDR3 is 15 amino acids. CDR3 in amino acids: CASSPTRGANQPQHF. Here the CDR3 DNA reads TGTGCCAGCAGCCCCACCAGGGGGGCCAATCAGCCCCAGCATTTT.

V usage is TRBV20-1 and J usage is TRBJ2-5; D is unclear. V lost 5 bases, J lost 6 bases, and 10 bases lay in between. Germline-derived CDR1 and CDR2 are DFQATT and SNEGSKA (reference sequence). This CDR3 is 11 amino acids long. CDR3 nucleotides: TGCAGTGCTCCCCTGGCGAAGACCCAGTACTTC. Translating gives CSAPLAKTQYF.

This sequence joins TRBV27 and TRBJ2-3, with D perhaps TRBD1 or TRBD2 (6 bases each). CDR1 MNHEY and CDR2 SMNVEV come from the germline V gene (reference sequence). The CDR3 runs 15 residues. The V end lost 0 bases, the J end lost 7 bases, and 14 bases lay between the germline ends. This chain's CDR3 is CASSLSPTGRHTQYF. The CDR3 DNA reads as TGTGCCAGCAGTTTATCGCCCACAGGGAGGCATACGCAGTATTTT.

This clone appeared once. The chain combines TRBV4-1 with TRBJ2-3; 8 bases map to TRBD2. V trimming: 2 bases; J trimming: 6 bases; junction bases outside the gene matches: 10. This CDR3 comprises 16 residues. Germline V CDR1 and CDR2: MGHRA, YSYEKL. For the CDR3, the DNA is TGCGCCAGCAGCCAAATTCGGGCCTCGGGAGGGGATACGCAGTATTTT. This codes for CASSQIRASGGDTQYF.

This chain uses TRBV6-1 with TRBJ1-5; D is possibly TRBD1 (5 bases). This CDR3 comprises 16 residues. V lost 3 bases and J 4 bases, leaving 16 bases between the germline ends. Germline CDR1 reads MNHNS; CDR2 reads SASEGT. This CDR3 reads CASSDPYRSWNQPQHF. For the CDR3, the DNA is TGTGCCAGCAGTGACCCGTACAGGAGTTGGAATCAGCCCCAGCATTTT.

V gene TRBV5-1 combines with J gene TRBJ1-2; D is perhaps TRBD1 (5 bases). The CDR3 length is 18 residues. CDR1 and CDR2 (germline): SGHRS, YFSETQ. V dropped 2 bases and J dropped 4 bases, with 24 bases sitting between them. The CDR3 DNA is TGCGCCAGCAGCTTCGCCCCGCCGGGAGCCGGTCAGGGCTATGGCTACACCTTC. This codes for CASSFAPPGAGQGYGYTF.

There are a few counts of this clone. This chain joins TRBV6-1 and TRBJ2-1; D is ambiguous. Germline lookup yields CDR1 MNHNS and CDR2 SASEGT. CDR3 length equals 13 residues. V was trimmed by 0 bases and J by 11 bases, leaving 11 bases between them. The DNA of the CDR3 is TGTGCCAGCAGTGAAGCTTGGCCGGACCAGCAGTTCTTC. Translation gives CASSEAWPDQQFF.

The chain uses TRBV11-2 and TRBJ1-4; D is possibly TRBD1 (5 bases). The V and J ends lost 7 bases and 12 bases respectively, with 18 bases between them. CDR1 SGHAT and CDR2 FQNNGV come from the germline V gene. The CDR3 consists of 13 residues. The CDR3 loop is CASTVGGVSELFF. The DNA for the CDR3 is TGTGCCAGCACGGTCGGAGGGGTTTCGGAACTGTTTTTT.